The rows below give T cell receptor beta chains drawn from one sample of a study of cytomegalovirus exposure and HLA in healthy donors. Repertoires were generated with immunoSEQ multiplex PCR, while TCRdb's copy carries only in-frame clones and drops some. Of 200,000 or so clones in the sample, 84% are singletons; the top ten hold roughly 7%. The sequenced sample was PBMCs. The receptors were sampled from a man younger than 30 in good health and CMV-seropositive. The CDR3 runs from the conserved cysteine through the conserved F or W. The D gene is left open where the match is weak. Size is omitted from some rows. Given values are once, few, many or a class for expanded clones.

j_call clone_size d_call v_call cdr3_aa
TRBJ2-7 NA TRBD2 TRBV6-6 CASSYSVPSGGYEQYF
TRBJ2-7 NA TRBD1 TRBV5-6 CASSWGTDTYEQYF
TRBJ1-2 once TRBD1 TRBV6-1 CASSEAPYPRTGQVRGYTF
TRBJ1-2 few NA TRBV2 CASSGRVSYGYTF
TRBJ2-1 NA NA TRBV4-1 CASSQVGGYEQFF
TRBJ2-1 NA TRBD2 TRBV10-1 CASSEGTGTSGINSYNEQFF
TRBJ1-1 NA TRBD1 TRBV29-1 CSVRTGLVTEAFF
TRBJ1-2 NA NA TRBV29-1 CSVAPSNYGYTF
TRBJ1-2 NA TRBD1 TRBV28 CASSPWKPDRGVSYGYTF
TRBJ1-5 NA TRBD1 TRBV27 CASSFWKGADQPQHF
TRBJ1-1 NA TRBD1 TRBV19 CASSPQGFRTEAFF
TRBJ1-1 NA NA TRBV7-2 CASSFLGAQTEAFF
TRBJ2-2 NA NA TRBV30 CAWSVPRGAATGELFF
TRBJ1-2 NA NA TRBV28 CASSLLRRQGRNGYTF
TRBJ1-4 NA NA TRBV30 CAVEVRASNEKLFF
TRBJ2-1 NA NA TRBV6-1 CASSHNPGDNEQFF
TRBJ2-3 NA TRBD2 TRBV30 CAWSGLAGGGTDTQYF
TRBJ2-7 once NA TRBV9 CASSVGWGVAYEQYF
TRBJ2-7 NA NA TRBV28 CASSLMETTKYEQYF
TRBJ2-3 NA NA TRBV2 CASRASGGTDTQYF
TRBJ1-2 NA TRBD1 TRBV11-2 CASSSNRGITSNYGYTF
TRBJ2-1 NA TRBD2 TRBV11-2 CASSPSGISYNEQFF
TRBJ1-4 NA TRBD1 TRBV7-2 CASSADRGEEKLFF
TRBJ2-7 NA TRBD2 TRBV4-1 CASSLREGAYEQYF
TRBJ2-7 NA TRBD1 TRBV27 CASSLYPPGQSSYEQYF
TRBJ1-1 NA NA TRBV27 CASSFRHEAFF
TRBJ1-3 NA NA TRBV10-3 CAISESLGNTIYF
TRBJ2-5 NA TRBD1 TRBV5-4 CASSLGTGGQETQYF